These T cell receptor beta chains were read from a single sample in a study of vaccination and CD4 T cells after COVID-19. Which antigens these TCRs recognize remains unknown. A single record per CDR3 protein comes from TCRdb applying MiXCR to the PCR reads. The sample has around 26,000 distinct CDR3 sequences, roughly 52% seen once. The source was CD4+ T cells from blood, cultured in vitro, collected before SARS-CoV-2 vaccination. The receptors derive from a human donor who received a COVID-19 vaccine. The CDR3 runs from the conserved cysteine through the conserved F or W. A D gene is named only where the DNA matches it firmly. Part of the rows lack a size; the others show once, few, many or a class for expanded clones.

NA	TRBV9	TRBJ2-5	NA	CASSVGDQGQTQYF	TGTGCCAGCAGCGTAGGGGACCAGGGGCAGACCCAGTACTTC
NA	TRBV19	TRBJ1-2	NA	CASSPTGRPPYTF	TGTGCCAGTAGTCCGACGGGCCGACCTCCCTACACCTTC
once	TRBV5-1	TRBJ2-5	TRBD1	CASSKDRGLSETQYF	TGCGCCAGCAGCAAGGACAGGGGGCTAAGTGAGACCCAGTACTTC
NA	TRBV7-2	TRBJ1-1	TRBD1	CASSGTTGGTEAFF	TGTGCCAGCAGCGGAACCACAGGGGGAACTGAAGCTTTCTTT
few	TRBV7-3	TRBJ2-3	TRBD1	CASSLSGGGGDTQYF	TGTGCCAGCAGCTTATCAGGGGGCGGTGGAGATACGCAGTATTTT
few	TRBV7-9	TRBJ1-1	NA	CASSLGAYGNTEAFF	TGTGCCAGCAGCTTAGGGGCTTACGGAAACACTGAAGCTTTCTTT
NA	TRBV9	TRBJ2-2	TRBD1	CASSVAGQGVTTGELFF	TGTGCCAGCAGCGTAGCCGGACAGGGAGTCACAACCGGGGAGCTGTTTTTT
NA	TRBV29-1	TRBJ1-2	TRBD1	CSVTPQGESYGYTF	TGCAGCGTCACCCCTCAGGGGGAAAGCTATGGCTACACCTTC
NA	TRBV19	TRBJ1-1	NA	CASSIVGINTEAFF	TGTGCCAGTAGTATAGTAGGGATTAACACTGAAGCTTTCTTT
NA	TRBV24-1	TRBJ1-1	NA	CATKGNTEAFF	TGTGCCACCAAGGGGAACACTGAAGCTTTCTTT
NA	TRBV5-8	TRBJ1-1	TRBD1	CASSLYRGAYRDTEAFF	TGTGCCAGCAGCCTCTACAGGGGCGCTTACCGGGACACTGAAGCTTTCTTT
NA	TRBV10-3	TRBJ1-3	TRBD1	CAISDYGQGAENTIYF	TGTGCCATCAGTGATTATGGCCAGGGGGCGGAAAACACCATATATTTT
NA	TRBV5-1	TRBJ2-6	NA	CASSLINRAGANVLTF	TGCGCCAGCAGCCTAATCAACAGGGCTGGGGCCAACGTCCTGACTTTC
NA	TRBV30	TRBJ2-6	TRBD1	CAWRVRDRVLAGANVLTF	TGTGCCTGGAGAGTCCGGGACAGGGTCTTAGCTGGGGCCAACGTCCTGACTTTC
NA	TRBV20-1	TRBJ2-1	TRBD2	CSARGASGEIEQFF	TGCAGTGCTAGAGGTGCTAGCGGGGAGATTGAGCAGTTCTTC
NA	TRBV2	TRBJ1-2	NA	CASKPQGLGYGYTF	TGTGCCAGCAAACCACAGGGCCTTGGCTATGGCTACACCTTC
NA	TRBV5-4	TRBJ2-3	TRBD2	CASSLLAGGWADTQYF	TGTGCCAGCAGCTTATTGGCGGGGGGTTGGGCAGATACGCAGTATTTT
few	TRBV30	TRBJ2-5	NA	CAWSVLETQYF	TGTGCCTGGAGTGTTCTCGAGACCCAGTACTTC
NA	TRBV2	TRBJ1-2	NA	CASSVNRVSYTF	TGTGCCAGCAGTGTAAACAGGGTGAGCTACACCTTC
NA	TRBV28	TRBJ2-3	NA	CASKSGSTDTQYF	TGTGCCAGCAAGAGCGGTAGCACAGATACGCAGTATTTT
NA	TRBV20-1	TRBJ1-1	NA	CSASTGNTEAFF	TGCAGTGCTTCGACAGGTAACACTGAAGCTTTCTTT
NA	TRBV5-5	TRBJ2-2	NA	CASSAEPRVYGGELFF	TGTGCCAGCAGCGCGGAGCCCAGGGTTTACGGCGGGGAGCTGTTTTTT
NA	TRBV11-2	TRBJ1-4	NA	CASSTDGIPGEKLFF	TGTGCCAGCAGCACGGATGGGATACCGGGTGAAAAACTGTTTTTT
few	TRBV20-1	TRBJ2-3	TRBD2	CSARDLSRLATDTQYF	TGCAGTGCTAGAGACCTAAGTCGACTAGCTACAGATACGCAGTATTTT
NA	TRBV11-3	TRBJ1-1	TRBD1	CASSLGQLEAFF	TGTGCCAGCAGCTTGGGACAGCTTGAAGCTTTCTTT
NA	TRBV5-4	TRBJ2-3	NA	CASSLRTAGTDTQYF	TGTGCCAGCAGCTTACGGACTGCTGGGACAGATACGCAGTATTTT
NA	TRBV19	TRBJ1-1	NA	CASSIPRANTEAFF	TGTGCCAGTAGTATCCCCAGGGCAAACACTGAAGCTTTCTTT
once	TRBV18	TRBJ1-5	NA	CASSPRGFRYSNQPQHF	TGTGCCAGCTCACCACGTGGATTCAGGTATAGCAATCAGCCCCAGCATTTT
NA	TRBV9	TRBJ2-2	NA	CASSATWGPGELFF	TGTGCCAGCAGCGCCACATGGGGACCCGGGGAGCTGTTTTTT
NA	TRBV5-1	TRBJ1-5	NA	CASISFQQPQHF	TGCGCCAGCATATCGTTTCAACAGCCCCAGCATTTT
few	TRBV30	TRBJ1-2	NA	CAWSVRLSAQGGGYTF	TGTGCCTGGAGTGTACGGCTCTCCGCCCAGGGCGGCGGCTACACCTTC
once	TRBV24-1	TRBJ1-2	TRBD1	CATSDPGDRAEDGYTF	TGTGCCACCAGTGATCCCGGGGACAGGGCAGAAGATGGCTACACCTTC
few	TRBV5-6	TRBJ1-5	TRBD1	CASSFRGTGANQPQHF	TGTGCCAGCAGCTTCCGGGGGACAGGTGCCAATCAGCCCCAGCATTTT
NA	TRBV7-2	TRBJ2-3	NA	CASSFVRTRTDTQYF	TGTGCCAGCAGCTTTGTGCGGACCCGCACAGATACGCAGTATTTT
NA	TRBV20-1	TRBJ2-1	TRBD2	CSAKQGLAGGVGNEQFF	TGCAGTGCCAAACAAGGACTAGCGGGGGGTGTCGGCAATGAGCAGTTCTTC
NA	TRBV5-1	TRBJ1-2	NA	CASSLGQVYGYTF	TGCGCCAGCAGCTTGGGGCAGGTTTATGGCTACACCTTC
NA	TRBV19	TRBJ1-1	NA	CAARGVLNTEAFF	TGTGCCGCAAGGGGTGTCCTGAACACTGAAGCTTTCTTT
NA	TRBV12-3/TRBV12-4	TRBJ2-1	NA	CASSFLGPRDGQFF	TGTGCCAGCAGTTTCCTTGGACCAAGGGATGGGCAGTTCTTC
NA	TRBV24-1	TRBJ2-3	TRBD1	CATSDLGTGGTDTQYF	TGTGCCACCAGTGATTTGGGGACAGGAGGCACAGATACGCAGTATTTT
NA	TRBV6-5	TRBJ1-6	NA	CASSSGHSPLHF	TGTGCCAGCAGTTCCGGACATTCACCCCTCCACTTT
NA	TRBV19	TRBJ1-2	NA	CASRGVLNDGYTF	TGTGCCAGCCGGGGGGTTTTGAATGATGGCTACACCTTC
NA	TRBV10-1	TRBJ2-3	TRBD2	CASSGTSGGPTDTQYF	TGCGCCAGCAGTGGGACTAGCGGGGGGCCCACAGATACGCAGTATTTT
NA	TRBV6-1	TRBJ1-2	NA	CASTYSSRDYGYTF	TGTGCCAGCACGTATAGTAGCCGGGATTATGGCTACACCTTC
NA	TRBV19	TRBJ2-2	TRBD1	CASSRTGENTGELFF	TGTGCCAGTAGTCGGACAGGGGAGAACACCGGGGAGCTGTTTTTT
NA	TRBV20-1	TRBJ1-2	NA	CSARDGVVRQAGYTF	TGCAGTGCTAGAGACGGGGTAGTAAGACAAGCGGGCTACACCTTC
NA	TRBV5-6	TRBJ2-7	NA	CASSLAAGRQYF	TGTGCCAGCAGCTTGGCCGCCGGGCGGCAGTACTTC
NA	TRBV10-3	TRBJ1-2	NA	CASSDLMGSYGYTF	TGTGCCAGCAGTGATCTTATGGGGAGCTATGGCTACACCTTC
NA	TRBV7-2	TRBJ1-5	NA	CASNPTSPFEAANQPQHF	TGTGCCAGCAATCCTACTAGCCCTTTCGAGGCAGCTAATCAGCCCCAGCATTTT
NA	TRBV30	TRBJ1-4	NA	CAWSARTNEKLFF	TGTGCCTGGAGTGCGCGGACTAATGAAAAACTGTTTTTT
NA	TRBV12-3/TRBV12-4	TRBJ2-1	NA	CASSLAPSLYNEQFF	TGTGCCAGCAGTTTAGCCCCCAGCCTATACAATGAGCAGTTCTTC
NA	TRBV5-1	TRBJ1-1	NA	CASSLVAGSAEAFF	TGCGCCAGCAGCTTGGTGGCGGGGAGCGCTGAAGCTTTCTTT
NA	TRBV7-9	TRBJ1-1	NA	CASSLARGYGEAFF	TGTGCCAGCAGCTTAGCGCGCGGTTATGGTGAAGCTTTCTTT
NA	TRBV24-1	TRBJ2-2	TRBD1	CATSDPEGQGLAEELFF	TGTGCCACCAGTGACCCGGAGGGACAGGGGTTGGCCGAGGAGCTGTTTTTT
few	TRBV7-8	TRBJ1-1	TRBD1	CASSLRQGRATEAFF	TGTGCCAGCAGCTTAAGACAGGGCCGGGCGACTGAAGCTTTCTTT
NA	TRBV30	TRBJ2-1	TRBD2	CAWSLGGGGDNEQFF	TGTGCCTGGAGTCTCGGGGGGGGCGGGGACAATGAGCAGTTCTTC